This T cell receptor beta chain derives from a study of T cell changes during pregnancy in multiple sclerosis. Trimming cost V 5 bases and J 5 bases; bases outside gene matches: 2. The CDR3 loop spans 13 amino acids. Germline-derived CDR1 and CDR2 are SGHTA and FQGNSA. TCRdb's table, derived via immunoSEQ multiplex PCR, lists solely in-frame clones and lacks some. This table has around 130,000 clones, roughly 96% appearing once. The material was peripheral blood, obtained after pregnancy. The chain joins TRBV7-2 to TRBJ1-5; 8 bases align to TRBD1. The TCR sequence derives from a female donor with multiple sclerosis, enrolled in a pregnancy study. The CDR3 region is CASSMTGDQPQHF. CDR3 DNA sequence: TGTGCCAGCAGCATGACAGGGGATCAGCCCCAGCATTTT.